The clone carrying this TCR beta chain was seen a few times. This CDR3 spans 12 amino acids. Looked up from germline, CDR1 is SGHNT and CDR2 is YYREEE (reference sequence). Deletions cut 2 bases from V and 5 bases from J, with 7 bases between. The data derive from a study of cytomegalovirus exposure and HLA in healthy donors. Both 60 Vbeta primers and 13 Jbeta primers went into the PCR. The table came from immunoSEQ multiplex PCR; TCRdb's copy has only in-frame clones and leaves some out. This table has about 43,000 clones, 55% to 75% appearing once. The sequence was obtained from a man aged 55 to 70 in good health and CMV-seropositive. The genes are TRBV5-4 and TRBJ2-5; no firm D call. Sequencing input: PBMCs. CDR3 loop: CASSFVGETQYF. The CDR3 DNA reads as TGTGCCAGCAGCTTCGTCGGGGAGACCCAGTACTTC. Filled out from reference TRBV5-4 and TRBJ2-5, the complete variable domain reads ETGVTQSPTHLIKTRGQQVTLRCSSQSGHNTVSWYQQALGQGPQFIFQYYREEENGRGNFPPRFSGLQFPNYSSELNVNALELDDSALYLCASSFVGETQYFGPGTRLLVL.